The following is a T cell receptor (beta chain) sequence with its context. Its antigen is still unknown. Repertoires were generated with immunoSEQ multiplex PCR, while TCRdb's copy carries only in-frame clones and drops some. The data show under 95,000 clones, more than 70% seen once. Described time point: pretreatment peripheral blood. This sample stems from a study of PD-L1 blockade in urothelial cancer. Overall study context: Bladder-origin urothelial cancer in males described about 85% of the roughly 30 patients. Per blood sample, T cells had a median of roughly 150,000.

Study-wide results and caveats: Blood TCR clonality below the median before treatment was a predictor of better survival.

CDR3 length: 17 residues. CDR1 SGHNT and CDR2 YYREEE come from the germline V gene (reference sequence). Germline trimming cut 0 bases from V and 8 bases from J; bases unmatched to any gene: 12. The TCR comes from a man between 60 and 75 years old with urothelial cancer. The chain recombines TRBV5-4 with TRBJ1-4; 8 bases align to TRBD1. The source material was PBMCs, sampled around atezolizumab (anti-PD-L1) treatment. In nucleotides, the CDR3 is TGTGCCAGCAGCTTGGGGCTCGGGCAGGGGGCCGTAGAAAAACTGTTTTTT. Protein sequence: CASSLGLGQGAVEKLFF.